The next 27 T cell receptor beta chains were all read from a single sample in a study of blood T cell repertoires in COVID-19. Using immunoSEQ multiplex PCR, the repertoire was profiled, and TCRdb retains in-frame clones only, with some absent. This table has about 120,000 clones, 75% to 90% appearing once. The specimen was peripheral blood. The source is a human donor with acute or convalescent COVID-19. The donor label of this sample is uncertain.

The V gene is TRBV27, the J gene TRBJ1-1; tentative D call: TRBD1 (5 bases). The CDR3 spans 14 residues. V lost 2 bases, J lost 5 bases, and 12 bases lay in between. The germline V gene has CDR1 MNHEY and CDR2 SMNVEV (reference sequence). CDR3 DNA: TGTGCCAGCAGTTTAAGGCAGGGTGTGACTGAAGCTTTCTTT. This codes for CASSLRQGVTEAFF.

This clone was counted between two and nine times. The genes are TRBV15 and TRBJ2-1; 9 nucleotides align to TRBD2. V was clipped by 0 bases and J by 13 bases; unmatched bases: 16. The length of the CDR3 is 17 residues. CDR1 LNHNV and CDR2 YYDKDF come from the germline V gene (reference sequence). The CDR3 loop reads CATSRDLAREGLRNQFF. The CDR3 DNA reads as TGTGCCACCAGCAGAGATCTTGCGCGGGAGGGCCTTCGTAATCAGTTCTTC.

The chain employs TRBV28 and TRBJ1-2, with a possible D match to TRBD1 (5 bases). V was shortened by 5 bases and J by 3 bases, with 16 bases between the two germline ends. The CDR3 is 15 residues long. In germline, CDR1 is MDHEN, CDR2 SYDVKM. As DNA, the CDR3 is TGTGCCAGCAGTCCAATGGGGGAGGCCTACTATGGCTACACCTTC. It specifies CASSPMGEAYYGYTF.

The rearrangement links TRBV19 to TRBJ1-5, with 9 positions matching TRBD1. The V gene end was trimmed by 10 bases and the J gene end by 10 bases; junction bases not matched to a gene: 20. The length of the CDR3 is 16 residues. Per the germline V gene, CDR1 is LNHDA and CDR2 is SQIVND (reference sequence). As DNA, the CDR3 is TGTGCCACCTTCCTTTCGGGACAGGGCTTTTCTTGCCCCCAGCATTTT. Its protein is CATFLSGQGFSCPQHF.

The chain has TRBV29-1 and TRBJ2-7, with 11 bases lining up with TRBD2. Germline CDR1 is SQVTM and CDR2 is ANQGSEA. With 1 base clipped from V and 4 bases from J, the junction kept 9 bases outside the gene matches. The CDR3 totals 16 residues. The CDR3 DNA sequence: TGCAGCGTTGAAGGGGGTTCACTAGCGGGGGTATACGAGCAGTACTTC. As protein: CSVEGGSLAGVYEQYF.

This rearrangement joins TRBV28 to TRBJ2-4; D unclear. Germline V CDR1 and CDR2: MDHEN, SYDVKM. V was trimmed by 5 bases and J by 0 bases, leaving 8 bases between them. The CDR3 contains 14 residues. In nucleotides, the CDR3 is TGTGCCAGCAGTCGAGGCCTAGCCAAAAACATTCAGTACTTC. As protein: CASSRGLAKNIQYF.

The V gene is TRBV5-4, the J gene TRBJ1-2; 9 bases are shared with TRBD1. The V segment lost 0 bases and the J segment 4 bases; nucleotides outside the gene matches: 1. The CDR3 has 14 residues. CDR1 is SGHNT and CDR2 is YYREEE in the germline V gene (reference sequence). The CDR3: CASSLGDRAYGYTF. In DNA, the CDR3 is TGTGCCAGCAGCTTGGGGGACAGGGCCTATGGCTACACCTTC.

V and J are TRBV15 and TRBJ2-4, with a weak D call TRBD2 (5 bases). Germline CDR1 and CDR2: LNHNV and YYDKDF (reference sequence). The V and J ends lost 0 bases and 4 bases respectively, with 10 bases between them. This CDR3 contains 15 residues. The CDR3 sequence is CATSRDGTGKNIQYF. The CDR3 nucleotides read TGTGCCACCAGCAGAGATGGTACGGGGAAAAACATTCAGTACTTC.

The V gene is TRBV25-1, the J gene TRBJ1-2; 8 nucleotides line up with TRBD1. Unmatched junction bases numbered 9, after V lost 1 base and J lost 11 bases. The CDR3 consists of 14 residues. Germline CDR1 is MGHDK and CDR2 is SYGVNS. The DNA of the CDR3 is TGTGCCAGCAGTGAATCTCTCAGGGGGCAAGATTACACCTTC. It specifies CASSESLRGQDYTF.

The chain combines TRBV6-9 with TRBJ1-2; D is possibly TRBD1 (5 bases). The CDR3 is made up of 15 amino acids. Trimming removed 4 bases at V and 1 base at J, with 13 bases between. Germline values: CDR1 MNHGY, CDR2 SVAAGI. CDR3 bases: TGTGCCAGCAGTTTTGGCGTCGACAGTAACTATGGCTACACCTTC. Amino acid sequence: CASSFGVDSNYGYTF.

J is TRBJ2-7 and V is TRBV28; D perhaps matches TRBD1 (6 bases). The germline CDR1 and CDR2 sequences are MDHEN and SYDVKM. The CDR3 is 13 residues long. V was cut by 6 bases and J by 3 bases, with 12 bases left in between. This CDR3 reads CASRPGHLYEQYF. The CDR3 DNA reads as TGTGCCAGCAGGCCGGGACACCTCTACGAGCAGTACTTC.

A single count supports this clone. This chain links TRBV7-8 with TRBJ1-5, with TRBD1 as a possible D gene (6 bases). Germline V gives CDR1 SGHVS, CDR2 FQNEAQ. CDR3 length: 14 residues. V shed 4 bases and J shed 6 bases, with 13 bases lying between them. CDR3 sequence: CASSSLQGTQPQHF. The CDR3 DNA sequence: TGTGCCAGCAGCTCACTCCAGGGGACTCAGCCCCAGCATTTT.

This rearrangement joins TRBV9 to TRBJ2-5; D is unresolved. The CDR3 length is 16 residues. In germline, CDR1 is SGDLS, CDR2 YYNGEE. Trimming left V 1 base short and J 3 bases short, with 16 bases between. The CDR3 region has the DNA TGTGCCAGCAGCGTACGACCCGCGACTGGAAAAGAGACCCAGTACTTC. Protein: CASSVRPATGKETQYF.

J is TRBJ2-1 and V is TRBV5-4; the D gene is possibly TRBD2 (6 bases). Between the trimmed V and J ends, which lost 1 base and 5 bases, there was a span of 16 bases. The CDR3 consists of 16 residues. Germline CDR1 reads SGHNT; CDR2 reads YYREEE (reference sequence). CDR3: CASSLTGTGIDNEQFF. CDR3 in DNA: TGTGCCAGCAGCTTGACCGGGACTGGAATTGACAATGAGCAGTTCTTC. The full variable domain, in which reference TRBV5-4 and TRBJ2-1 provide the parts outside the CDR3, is ETGVTQSPTHLIKTRGQQVTLRCSSQSGHNTVSWYQQALGQGPQFIFQYYREEENGRGNFPPRFSGLQFPNYSSELNVNALELDDSALYLCASSLTGTGIDNEQFFGPGTRLTVL.

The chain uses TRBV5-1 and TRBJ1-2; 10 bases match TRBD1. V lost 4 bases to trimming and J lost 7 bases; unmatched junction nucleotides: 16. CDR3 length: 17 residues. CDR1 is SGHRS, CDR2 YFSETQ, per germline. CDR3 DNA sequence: TGCGCCAGCAGCGGGGGATACACCGGGACAGGGGACCTTGGCTACACCTTC. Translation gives CASSGGYTGTGDLGYTF.

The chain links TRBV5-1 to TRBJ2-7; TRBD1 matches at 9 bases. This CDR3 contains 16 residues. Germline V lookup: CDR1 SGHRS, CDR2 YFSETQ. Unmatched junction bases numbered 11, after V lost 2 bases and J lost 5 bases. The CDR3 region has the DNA TGCGCCAGCAGCTTACCCTTACAGGGGGCCAGGGACGAGCAGTACTTC. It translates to CASSLPLQGARDEQYF.

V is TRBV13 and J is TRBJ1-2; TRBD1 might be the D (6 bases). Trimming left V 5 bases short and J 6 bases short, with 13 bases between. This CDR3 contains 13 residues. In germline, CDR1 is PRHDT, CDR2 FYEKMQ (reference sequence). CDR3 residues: CASSQQGGDGYTF. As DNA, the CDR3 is TGTGCCAGCAGCCAACAGGGTGGAGATGGCTACACCTTC.

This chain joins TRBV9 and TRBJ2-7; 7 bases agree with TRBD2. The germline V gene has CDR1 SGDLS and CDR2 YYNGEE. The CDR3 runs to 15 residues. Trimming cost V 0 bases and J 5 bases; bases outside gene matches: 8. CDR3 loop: CASSVAEGGPNEQYF. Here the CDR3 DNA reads TGTGCCAGCAGCGTAGCAGAGGGAGGGCCCAACGAGCAGTACTTC.

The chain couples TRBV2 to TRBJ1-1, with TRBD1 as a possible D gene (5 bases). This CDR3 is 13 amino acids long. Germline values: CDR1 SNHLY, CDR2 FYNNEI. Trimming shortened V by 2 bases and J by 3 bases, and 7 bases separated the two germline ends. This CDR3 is CASSEIRDTEAFF. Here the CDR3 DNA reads TGTGCCAGCAGTGAAATCAGGGACACTGAAGCTTTCTTT.

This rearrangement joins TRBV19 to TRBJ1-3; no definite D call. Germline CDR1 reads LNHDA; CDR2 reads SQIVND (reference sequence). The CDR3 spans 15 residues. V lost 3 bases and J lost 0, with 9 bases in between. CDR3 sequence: CASSMEESSGNTIYF. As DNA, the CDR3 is TGTGCCAGTAGTATGGAGGAGAGCTCTGGAAACACCATATATTTT.

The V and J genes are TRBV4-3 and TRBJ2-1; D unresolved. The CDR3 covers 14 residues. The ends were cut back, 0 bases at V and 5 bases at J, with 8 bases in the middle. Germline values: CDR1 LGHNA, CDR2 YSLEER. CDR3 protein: CASSQENRNNEQFF. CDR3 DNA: TGCGCCAGCAGCCAAGAAAACAGAAACAATGAGCAGTTCTTC.

The CDR3 bases are TGTGCCAGCAGCTTACAGACAGGGGGCGGGTACGAGCAGTACTTC. Translation gives CASSLQTGGGYEQYF. This chain links TRBV7-2 with TRBJ2-7; 10 nucleotides line up with TRBD1. CDR3 length equals 15 residues. Germline CDR1 and CDR2: SGHTA and FQGNSA. Losses at the gene ends were 2 bases for V and 4 bases for J; bases not matched to a gene: 5. Full variable domain (rest looked up from reference TRBV7-2 and TRBJ2-7): GAGVSQSPSNKVTEKGKDVELRCDPISGHTALYWYRQSLGQGLEFLIYFQGNSAPDKSGLPSDRFSAERTGGSVSTLTIQRTQQEDSAVYLCASSLQTGGGYEQYFGPGTRLTVT.

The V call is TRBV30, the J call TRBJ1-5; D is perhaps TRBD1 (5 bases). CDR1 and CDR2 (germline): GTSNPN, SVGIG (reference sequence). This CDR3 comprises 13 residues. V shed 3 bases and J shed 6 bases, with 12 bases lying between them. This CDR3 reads CAWSSGSGQPQHF. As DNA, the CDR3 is TGTGCCTGGAGCTCAGGGTCGGGTCAGCCCCAGCATTTT.

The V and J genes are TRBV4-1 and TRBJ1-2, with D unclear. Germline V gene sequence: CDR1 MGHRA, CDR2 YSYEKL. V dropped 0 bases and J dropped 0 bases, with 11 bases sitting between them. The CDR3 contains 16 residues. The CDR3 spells CASSQDVQATNYGYTF. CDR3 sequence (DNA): TGCGCCAGCAGCCAAGATGTCCAGGCTACTAACTATGGCTACACCTTC.

The CDR3 nucleotides read TGCGCCAGCAGCTTGGGACAGGGGCAAGAGACCCAGTACTTC. The encoded protein is CASSLGQGQETQYF. J is TRBJ2-5 and V is TRBV5-1, with 8 bases fitting TRBD1. Germline V lookup: CDR1 SGHRS, CDR2 YFSETQ. The trim removed 0 bases at V and 2 bases at J, leaving 0 bases unmatched. CDR3 length equals 14 residues.

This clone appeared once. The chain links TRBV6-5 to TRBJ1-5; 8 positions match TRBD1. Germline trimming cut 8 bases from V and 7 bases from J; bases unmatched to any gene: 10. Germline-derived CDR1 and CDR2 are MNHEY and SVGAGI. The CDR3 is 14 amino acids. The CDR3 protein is CASDRQGARQPQHF. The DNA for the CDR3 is TGTGCCAGCGACCGGCAGGGGGCTAGGCAGCCCCAGCATTTT.

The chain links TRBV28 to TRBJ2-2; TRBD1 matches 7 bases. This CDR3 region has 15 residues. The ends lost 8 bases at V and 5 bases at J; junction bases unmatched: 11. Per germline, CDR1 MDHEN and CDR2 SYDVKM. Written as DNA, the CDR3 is TGTGCCAGCGGTGGTGGGAAGGGGGCAACCGGGGAGCTGTTTTTT. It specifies CASGGGKGATGELFF. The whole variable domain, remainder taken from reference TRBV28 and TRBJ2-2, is DVKVTQSSRYLVKRTGEKVFLECVQDMDHENMFWYRQDPGLGLRLIYFSYDVKMKEKGDIPEGYSVSREKKERFSLILESASTNQTSMYLCASGGGKGATGELFFGEGSRLTVL.